Listed here are 27 T cell receptor beta chains from one sample, sequenced in a study of tumor-infiltrating lymphocytes in primary liver carcinoma. TCR beta cDNA was reverse-transcribed from about 500 ng of total RNA. The reaction used a constant-region primer and ProtoScript II reverse transcriptase. Libraries covering TCR beta were generated through three nested multiplex PCR rounds (using a slightly modified ARM-PCR). A C-beta reverse primer was combined with TRBV1-TRBV30 forward primers in the first two PCR rounds, and each round had around 11 cycles. A single record per CDR3 protein comes from TCRdb applying MiXCR to the multiplex PCR reads. The repertoire holds about 64,000 distinct CDR3 sequences, with about 71% as singletons. Starting material for RNA and DNA co-extraction consisted of roughly 18-34 mg of unsorted bulk tissue. Sample: liver tumor tissue from sampling region 4. The sample's subset: tumor region T4, right-lateral pole. The source is a man aged 40-55 years with primary liver carcinoma and hepatitis B virus infection.

On this clonotype: This likely comes from a read error, as the CDR3 has no conserved phenylalanine or tryptophan at its end. The V and J genes are TRBV29-1 and TRBJ2-2; weak D call: TRBD1 (6 bases). This CDR3 region has 14 residues. Germline V lookup: CDR1 SQVTM, CDR2 ANQGSEA. V was clipped by 8 bases and J by 6 bases, with 19 bases between them. CDR3 DNA sequence: TGCAGCACCGGAGAACAGGGTGGAGCCGGGGAGCTGTTTTCT. Translation gives CSTGEQGGAGELFS.

This sequence joins TRBV4-1 and TRBJ2-7, with TRBD2 identical over 7 bases. The germline gives CDR1 MGHRA, CDR2 YSYEKL. The CDR3 covers 16 residues. The CDR3 coding sequence is TGCATCAGCAGCCAATCCCTAGCGGAACCACTTTACAAGCAGTACTTC. It specifies CISSQSLAEPLYKQYF.

A note on this clonotype: Compared with germline, one end of the junction differs, possibly owing to a read error. The chain combines TRBV11-2 with TRBJ1-1; D is perhaps TRBD1 (6 bases). The CDR3 sequence is 16 residues long. The V gene's germline CDR1 is SGHAT and CDR2 FQNNGV. This CDR3 reads CLSSRGRAGVFTEAFF. CDR3 coding DNA: TGTCTCAGCAGCCGAGGTAGGGCAGGGGTATTCACTGAAGCTTTCTTC.

A word on this clonotype: A much larger clone differs by one base, so this may be a read error. For the CDR3, the DNA is TGTGCCAGCAGTCCGGAGATTCCCGATGGCGAGCAGTACTTC. Its protein is CASSPEIPDGEQYF. This chain joins TRBV28 and TRBJ2-7, with D unclear. Germline V CDR1 and CDR2: MDHEN, SYDVKM. Between the trimmed V and J ends, which lost 5 bases and 6 bases, there was a span of 17 bases. The CDR3 has 14 amino acids.

This clonotype came up many times. The V and J genes are TRBV11-2 and TRBJ2-2; 7 positions match TRBD1. V lost 3 bases, J lost 4 bases, and 11 bases stayed unmatched. Germline CDR1 SGHAT, CDR2 FQNNGV. This CDR3 is 17 amino acids long. CDR3 sequence (DNA): TGTGCCAGCAGCTTTGATCGAGACAGGGTCGGCACCGGGGAGCTGTTTTTT. Protein product: CASSFDRDRVGTGELFF.

A note on this clonotype: The CDR3 does not end in the conserved phenylalanine or tryptophan, so this is likely a read error. This chain uses TRBV11-2 with TRBJ2-7; maybe TRBD1 (5 bases). The length of the CDR3 is 17 residues. Germline CDR1 reads SGHAT; CDR2 reads FQNNGV. The CDR3 spells CASSFGRDRVVSYEQYL. CDR3 in DNA: TGTGCGAGCAGCTTTGGGCGCGACAGAGTAGTATCCTACGAGCAGTACTTA.

A note on this clonotype: This clone may be a read error of a much larger clone one base away. The chain combines TRBV11-2 with TRBJ2-1; D perhaps matches TRBD2 (5 bases). Per the germline V gene, CDR1 is SGHAT and CDR2 is FQNNGV. CDR3 length: 13 residues. The CDR3 reads CASSFEGYDEQFF. CDR3 sequence (DNA): TGTGCCAGCAGCTTTGAGGGCTACGATGAGCAGTTCTTC.

The V gene is TRBV29-1, the J gene TRBJ2-2; D not resolved. V dropped 2 bases and J dropped 1 base, with 5 bases sitting between them. CDR1 is SQVTM and CDR2 is ANQGSEA in the germline V gene. The CDR3 totals 13 residues. The CDR3 sequence: CSVEPRNTGELFF. For the CDR3, the DNA is TGCAGCGTTGAACCCAGGAACACCGGGGAGCTGTTTTTT.

Remarks on this clonotype: An end of the junction does not agree with germline; a read error may underlie this. The CDR3, as DNA: TGCGCCAACAGCCAAGACCGGGGGCGAGTAGGTTCCAATGAACAGTTCTTC. This encodes CANSQDRGRVGSNEQFF. The chain links TRBV4-3 to TRBJ2-1; either TRBD1 or TRBD2 may fit D (6 bases each). The CDR3 runs 17 residues. Germline assignment: CDR1 LGHNA and CDR2 YSLEER.

A remark on this clonotype: One end of the junction is discordant with germline, which a read error may explain. The chain recombines TRBV6-2 or TRBV6-3 with TRBJ2-5, with D perhaps matching TRBD1 or TRBD2 (5 bases each). CDR3 size: 18 residues. CDR1 is MNHEY, CDR2 SVGEGT, per germline. CDR3 sequence reads: CASSSHPRDLPYQEAQYF. CDR3 bases: TGTGCCAGCAGTTCCCACCCTCGGGACCTCCCGTACCAAGAGGCCCAGTACTTC.

About this clonotype itself: This could be a read error, since a much larger clone is one nucleotide away. The V and J genes are TRBV11-3 and TRBJ2-5; 14 positions agree with TRBD2. The CDR3 is 16 amino acids. Germline V gene lookup returns CDR1 SGHNT and CDR2 YENEEA. V was pared by 7 bases and J by 9 bases, with 13 bases of the junction left unmatched. CDR3 in DNA: TGTGCCAGCAACACAGGGACTAGCGGGAGCGGGGAGGCCCAGTACTTC. It specifies CASNTGTSGSGEAQYF.

A word on this clonotype: Mismatch with germline at one junction end may stem from a read error. V gene TRBV11-2 combines with J gene TRBJ1-2, with no clear D. CDR1 is SGHAT and CDR2 is FQNNGV in the germline V gene. This CDR3 is 16 amino acids long. The chain's CDR3 is CDSSLDSVAYSRGYTF. The CDR3 nucleotides read TGTGACAGCAGCTTAGATTCAGTAGCCTATTCTCGAGGCTACACCTTC.

This clonotype has only a few counts. A much larger clone lies one base from this, so it may be a read error. The chain recombines TRBV24-1 with TRBJ2-7; D remains ambiguous. The germline V gene encodes CDR1 KGHDR and CDR2 SFDVKD. V was trimmed by 4 bases and J by 0 bases, leaving 6 bases between them. CDR3 length: 13 residues. CDR3 protein: CATSDGSSYEQYF. CDR3 in DNA: TGTGCCACCAGTGACGGTAGCTCCTACGAGCAGTACTTC.

Concerning this clonotype itself: At one end, the junction sequence differs from germline, possibly due to a read error. The rearrangement joins TRBV11-2 to TRBJ1-1; D is ambiguous. The V gene's germline CDR1 is SGHAT and CDR2 FQNNGV. The CDR3 is 13 residues long. The DNA for the CDR3 is TGTGCCAGCAGCTGGGGAGTTAACCTTGAAACTTTCTTT. Translated: CASSWGVNLETFF.

On this clonotype: This may come from a read error, since a much larger clone is one base off. The chain couples TRBV12-3 or TRBV12-4 to TRBJ2-1; 8 nucleotides match TRBD2. CDR3 length: 19 amino acids. The CDR3 nucleotides read TGTGCCAGCAGTTTAGAAGCTAGCGGGTCGCTGCCCTCCTACAATGAGCGGTTCTTC. This gives the protein CASSLEASGSLPSYNERFF.

This clonotype appeared once. A junction end diverges from the germline sequence, so it may reflect a read error. CDR3 bases: TGTGCCAGTAGCTCCCCGCGGGGTGGCGAGCAGTACTTC. The encoded protein is CASSSPRGGEQYF. V gene TRBV11-1 combines with J gene TRBJ2-7, with D possibly matching TRBD2 (6 bases). The CDR3 consists of 13 residues. Germline V gene data show CDR1 as SGHAT and CDR2 as FQDESV (reference sequence).

Comments on this clonotype: An end of the junction does not agree with germline; a read error may underlie this. The gene calls are TRBV5-1 and TRBJ2-7; 7 positions agree with TRBD2. The CDR3 sequence is 13 residues long. Germline V lookup: CDR1 SGHRS, CDR2 YFSETQ. For the CDR3, the DNA is TGCGCCAGTAGCTTGGGACTATTCTACGAGCAGTACTTC. This sequence encodes CASSLGLFYEQYF.

This clonotype is a singleton in its sample. This chain uses TRBV6-2 or TRBV6-3 with TRBJ2-1; 12 bases map to TRBD1. This CDR3 is built from 14 residues. The trim removed 7 bases at V and 10 bases at J, leaving 8 bases unmatched. Germline loops: CDR1 MNHEY, CDR2 SVGEGT. CDR3 amino acids: CASNPGQGAGEQFF. In DNA, the CDR3 is TGTGCCAGCAATCCGGGACAGGGGGCTGGAGAGCAGTTCTTC.

As regards this clonotype: One end of the junction varies from germline; a read error may be responsible. The CDR3 sequence: CASSRRQLAANELFF. The CDR3 DNA sequence: TGTGCCAGCAGTCGACGACAACTAGCGGCCAATGAGCTGTTCTTC. The chain has TRBV6-2 or TRBV6-3 and TRBJ2-1, with TRBD2 identical over 8 bases. The CDR3 sequence is 15 residues long. CDR1 and CDR2 from the germline V gene are MNHEY and SVGEGT.

In the case of this clonotype: A much bigger clone sits one base away, suggesting this may be a read error. The chain combines TRBV4-3 with TRBJ2-1; no reliable D call. V lost 9 bases, J lost 2 bases, and 8 bases lay in between. CDR3 size: 12 residues. Per germline, CDR1 LGHNA and CDR2 YSLEER. CDR3 in amino acids: CARSGPYNEQFF. CDR3 sequence (DNA): TGCGCCAGGAGTGGCCCCTACAATGAGCAGTTCTTC.

This chain joins TRBV4-2 and TRBJ2-6; D unclear. CDR3 size: 16 residues. CDR1 is LGHNA and CDR2 is YNFKEQ in the germline V gene. V was clipped by 4 bases and J by 4 bases, with 14 bases between them. CDR3 residues: CASSLDKASGANVLTF. The CDR3 nucleotides are TGTGCCAGCAGCCTCGACAAGGCTTCGGGGGCCAACGTCCTGACTTTC.

On this clonotype itself: Being one base from a much bigger clone, this may be a read error. The rearrangement uses TRBV28 and TRBJ1-4; the D is unclear. Germline lookup yields CDR1 MDHEN and CDR2 SYDVKM. The CDR3 has 15 residues. Trimming shortened V by 8 bases and J by 7 bases, and 20 bases separated the two germline ends. The DNA for the CDR3 is TGTGCCAGCGGGTCCCCTAGGCCCATTCGTGAAAAACTGTTTTTT. Translated, it gives CASGSPRPIREKLFF.

In this sample, this clonotype turned up a few times. This chain joins TRBV20-1 and TRBJ2-1; unclear D gene. Trimming left V 0 bases short and J 4 bases short, with 1 base between. The CDR3 totals 11 residues. Germline V gene data show CDR1 as DFQATT and CDR2 as SNEGSKA (reference sequence). CDR3 protein: CSAREYNEQFF. CDR3 bases: TGCAGTGCTAGAGAGTACAATGAGCAGTTCTTC.

The rearrangement links TRBV29-1 to TRBJ2-2; D call uncertain. The ends were cut back, 4 bases at V and 8 bases at J, with 17 bases in the middle. The CDR3 loop spans 14 amino acids. Germline values: CDR1 SQVTM, CDR2 ANQGSEA. CDR3 nucleotide sequence: TGCAGCGTTGTAATTCAGGAGACCACAGGGGAGCTGTTTTTT. Translating it yields CSVVIQETTGELFF.

On this clonotype: At one of its ends the junction is not consistent with the germline gene, which may arise from a read error. This chain joins TRBV11-2 and TRBJ2-2; perhaps TRBD2 as D (5 bases). CDR1 and CDR2 (germline): SGHAT, FQNNGV. This CDR3 has 16 amino acids. In DNA, the CDR3 is TGTGCCAGCAGCAGGCTTAGGAATGCGAACACCGGGGAGCGGTTTTTT. It yields the protein CASSRLRNANTGERFF.

Ten or more counts support this clonotype. The chain couples TRBV11-2 to TRBJ2-7, with 7 positions matching TRBD2. This CDR3 region has 14 residues. With V trimmed by 1 base and J by 4 bases, 4 bases remained unmatched. The germline V gene encodes CDR1 SGHAT and CDR2 FQNNGV. The CDR3 sequence: CASSLAGGRYEQYF. The CDR3 bases are TGTGCCAGCAGCTTAGCAGGCGGGAGATACGAGCAGTACTTC.

The gene calls are TRBV28 and TRBJ2-7; D is unclear. This CDR3 has 13 residues. The germline gives CDR1 MDHEN, CDR2 SYDVKM. V shed 4 bases and J shed 3 bases, with 10 bases lying between them. In DNA form, the CDR3 reads TGTGCCAGCAGTTCGTCATCAAACTACGAGCAGTACTTC. It yields the protein CASSSSSNYEQYF.